This T cell receptor (beta chain) was captured by sequencing in a study of blood T cell repertoires in COVID-19. How the authors handled the data: From reference gene primer amplification, estimates of nucleated cell counts were derived. Repertoires were generated with immunoSEQ multiplex PCR, while TCRdb's copy carries only in-frame clones and drops some. That table is the source of V, J and clone size, and D and trimming were worked out from the DNA. This sample has hundreds of thousands of clones, with roughly 91% found just once. V was shortened by 3 bases and J by 1 base, with 10 bases between the two germline ends. The CDR3 spans 16 residues. CDR1 and CDR2 (germline): ENHRY, SYGVKD.

The TCR originated in a woman in her fifties or sixties with COVID-19, enrolled during active disease. The V call is TRBV10-3, the J call TRBJ2-6, with a tentative D call TRBD1 (8 bases). Specimen: peripheral blood. The CDR3, as DNA: TGTGCCATCAGTGAACAGGGGGGGTCTGGGGCCAACGTCCTGACTTTC. It specifies CAISEQGGSGANVLTF.